The present entry profiles one TCR beta chain with its context. The data originate from a study of shared clonotypes between healthy human individuals. The CDR3 runs to 17 residues. Germline assignment: CDR1 KGHSH and CDR2 LQKENI. Trimming left V 3 bases short and J 5 bases short, with 23 bases between. Profiled with immunoSEQ multiplex PCR; TCRdb holds only in-frame clones, not every one. The sample holds about 500,000 clones; roughly four fifths are singletons and the top ten take around 12%. This chain uses TRBV18 with TRBJ2-7; D may match TRBD1 or TRBD2 (5 bases each). The material sequenced was PBMCs. The sequence was collected from a woman in her thirties or forties in good health. Some clones in this sample may be carry-over from other donors' samples. The CDR3 bases are TGTGCCAGCTCACCGTCGGTGCCGGGATGGGGCTCTCACGAGCAGTACTTC. This sequence encodes CASSPSVPGWGSHEQYF.